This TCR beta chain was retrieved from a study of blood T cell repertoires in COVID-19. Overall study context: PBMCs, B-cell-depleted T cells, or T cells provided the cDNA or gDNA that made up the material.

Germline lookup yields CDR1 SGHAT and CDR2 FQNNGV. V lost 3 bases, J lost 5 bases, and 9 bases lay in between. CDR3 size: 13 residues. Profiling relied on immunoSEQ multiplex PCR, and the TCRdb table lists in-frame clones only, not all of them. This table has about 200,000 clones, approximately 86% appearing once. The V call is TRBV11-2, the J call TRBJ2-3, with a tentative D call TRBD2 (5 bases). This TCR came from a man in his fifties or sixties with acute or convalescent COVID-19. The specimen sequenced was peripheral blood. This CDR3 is CASSFRTGDTQYF. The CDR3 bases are TGTGCCAGCAGCTTCCGGACTGGAGATACGCAGTATTTT. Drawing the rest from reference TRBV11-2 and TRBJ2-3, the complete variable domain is EAGVAQSPRYKIIEKRQSVAFWCNPISGHATLYWYQQILGQGPKLLIQFQNNGVVDDSQLPKDRFSAERLKGVDSTLKIQPAKLEDSAVYLCASSFRTGDTQYFGPGTRLTVL.